This T cell receptor (beta chain) came from a study of blood T cell repertoires in COVID-19. Study-wide background: COVID-19 samples, acute and convalescent, were from the United States, Italy and Spain. T cells, B-cell-depleted T cells, or PBMCs provided the cDNA or gDNA that served as material.

The CDR3 sequence is 14 residues long. The V and J ends lost 6 bases and 2 bases respectively, with 13 bases between them. Germline V gene lookup returns CDR1 SNHLY and CDR2 FYNNEI. Assay used: immunoSEQ multiplex PCR; TCRdb lists only in-frame clones, some missing. The sample has about 240,000 clones, 80% to 90% seen once. This chain connects TRBV2 to TRBJ1-2; D may be TRBD1 (5 bases). The TCR comes from a woman in her seventies with acute or convalescent COVID-19. Sequencing was performed on peripheral blood. CDR3 in amino acids: CASRTRVENYGYTF. In DNA form, the CDR3 reads TGTGCCAGCAGGACCAGGGTTGAGAACTATGGCTACACCTTC.